The 7 T cell receptor beta chains below come from one sample, sequenced in a study of T cell repertoires in cytomegalovirus infection. No cognate antigen is known for these TCRs. TCRdb ran MiXCR on the reads and lists one entry per CDR3 protein. The sample has roughly 990,000 distinct CDR3 sequences, about 33% seen once. Sequencing was performed on cultured CD8+ T cells from PBMCs, taken from culture after CMV antigen stimulation. All receptors come from a human donor in good health (CMV status not recorded). Some clones in this sample may be carry-over from other donors' samples.

The genes are TRBV6-2 or TRBV6-3 and TRBJ1-5, with D maybe TRBD1 (5 bases). The ends were cut back, 0 bases at V and 4 bases at J, with 16 bases in the middle. The CDR3 consists of 17 residues. Per the germline V gene, CDR1 is MNHEY and CDR2 is SVGEGT. CDR3 DNA: TGTGCCAGCAGTTACTCCCGGCACGAAGAGGGGAATCAGCCCCAGCATTTT. Translating gives CASSYSRHEEGNQPQHF.

This clonotype was found a few times. J is TRBJ2-5 and V is TRBV7-2, with 14 bases lining up with TRBD2. With 5 bases clipped from V and 2 bases from J, the junction kept 7 bases outside the gene matches. The germline V gene has CDR1 SGHTA and CDR2 FQGNSA. CDR3 length: 17 residues. CDR3 in amino acids: CASSLWTSGGSQETQYF. CDR3 DNA: TGTGCCAGCAGCCTTTGGACTAGCGGGGGGTCACAAGAGACCCAGTACTTC. Together with reference TRBV7-2 and TRBJ2-5, the CDR3 gives the full variable domain: GAGVSQSPSNKVTEKGKDVELRCDPISGHTALYWYRQSLGQGLEFLIYFQGNSAPDKSGLPSDRFSAERTGGSVSTLTIQRTQQEDSAVYLCASSLWTSGGSQETQYFGPGTRLLVL.

A few counts support this clonotype. V gene TRBV7-6 combines with J gene TRBJ1-1, with 7 bases aligning to TRBD1. Germline V gene sequence: CDR1 SGHVS, CDR2 FNYEAQ. The J segment lost 7 bases and the V segment lost 5 bases, leaving 7 bases of the junction unmatched. This CDR3 spans 13 amino acids. The CDR3 DNA follows: TGTGCCAGCAGCCACGGGACAGCCCGTGAAGCTTTCTTT. Translating gives CASSHGTAREAFF.

The chain uses TRBV11-2 and TRBJ2-7; D is ambiguous. Germline CDR1 and CDR2: SGHAT and FQNNGV. V was pared by 0 bases and J by 2 bases, with 14 bases between. The CDR3 sequence is 16 residues long. This chain's CDR3 is CASSLDRAGRTYEQYV. In nucleotides, the CDR3 is TGTGCCAGCAGCTTAGATCGGGCAGGTCGAACCTACGAGCAGTACGTC.

The CDR3: CAISDPGGAGEQYV. The CDR3 DNA follows: TGTGCCATCAGTGATCCGGGGGGGGCTGGAGAGCAGTACGTC. The V call is TRBV10-3, the J call TRBJ2-7; TRBD2 aligns across 8 bases. J gave up 7 bases and V 3 bases, and 8 bases lay outside the gene matches. The CDR3 runs 14 residues. The germline gives CDR1 ENHRY, CDR2 SYGVKD.

There are a few counts of this clonotype. This chain joins TRBV27 and TRBJ2-7; TRBD1 aligns across 7 bases. The CDR3 loop spans 15 amino acids. After removal of 6 bases from V and 1 base from J, the junction contained 9 bases not matched to a gene. Germline assignment: CDR1 MNHEY and CDR2 SMNVEV (reference sequence). The CDR3 region is CASRTRQGLSYEQYF. The CDR3 region has the DNA TGTGCCAGCAGGACAAGACAGGGCTTATCCTACGAGCAGTACTTC.

A few counts support this clonotype. The chain combines TRBV7-9 with TRBJ2-1; D gene unclear. The germline CDR1 and CDR2 sequences are SEHNR and FQNEAQ (reference sequence). The ends were cut back, 4 bases at V and 5 bases at J, with 9 bases in the middle. The CDR3 sequence is 13 residues long. DNA of the CDR3: TGTGCCAGCAGCTCCCCTGATCACAATGAGCAGTTCTTC. Encoded protein: CASSSPDHNEQFF.